This is a list of T cell receptor beta chains from one sample in a study of blood T cell repertoires in COVID-19. Repertoires were generated with immunoSEQ multiplex PCR, while TCRdb's copy carries only in-frame clones and drops some. The sample yields approximately 300,000 clones, about 85% seen once. Sequencing input: PBMCs or T cells enriched from blood (not recorded which). The source of these receptors is a woman in her thirties who had recovered from COVID-19. The CDR3 runs from the conserved cysteine through the conserved F or W. D genes are given only for firm matches. Part of the rows lack a size; the others show once, few, many or a class for expanded clones.

j_call v_call d_call cdr3_length clone_size cdr3_aa cdr3_nt
TRBJ2-7 TRBV7-2 NA 15 once CASSLVVSLTYEQYF TGTGCCAGCAGCTTAGTGGTAAGCCTTACCTACGAGCAGTACTTC
TRBJ1-2 TRBV4-1 NA 16 NA CASSQDSAGPGYGYTF TGCGCCAGCAGCCAAGATAGTGCAGGCCCTGGCTATGGCTACACCTTC
TRBJ1-1 TRBV12-3/TRBV12-4 NA 13 NA CASSLGRATEAFF TGTGCCAGCAGTTTAGGCAGGGCCACTGAAGCTTTCTTT
TRBJ2-1 TRBV7-9 TRBD2 15 NA CASSPTSGSYNEQFF TGTGCCAGCAGTCCTACTAGCGGCTCCTACAATGAGCAGTTCTTC
TRBJ2-6 TRBV21-1 NA 21 NA CASSKPLQGFATSSGANVLTF TGTGCCAGCAGCAAACCCCTACAGGGTTTCGCAACCTCATCTGGGGCCAACGTCCTGACTTTC
TRBJ1-2 TRBV7-9 TRBD1 16 NA CASSGRDRPTNYGYTF TGTGCCAGCAGCGGCCGGGACAGGCCAACTAACTATGGCTACACCTTC
TRBJ1-5 TRBV12-3/TRBV12-4 TRBD1 13 once CASSRTGDQPQHF TGTGCCAGCAGTCGGACAGGGGACCAGCCCCAGCATTTT
TRBJ2-2 TRBV4-1 NA 14 NA CASSQDGGTGELFF TGCGCCAGCAGCCAAGATGGGGGGACCGGGGAGCTGTTTTTT
TRBJ1-2 TRBV5-1 NA 14 once CASTKGIPNYGYTF TGCGCCAGCACGAAGGGGATCCCTAACTATGGCTACACCTTC
TRBJ1-4 TRBV27 NA 15 NA CASSLYRATNEKLFF TGTGCCAGCAGTTTGTACAGGGCAACTAATGAAAAACTGTTTTTT
TRBJ1-1 TRBV6-5 NA 15 NA CASSYSFSGYTEAFF TGTGCCAGCAGTTACTCATTTAGCGGGTACACTGAAGCTTTCTTT
TRBJ2-5 TRBV5-1 NA 15 NA CASSPLGLPKETQYF TGCGCCAGCAGCCCCCTGGGACTGCCTAAAGAGACCCAGTACTTC
TRBJ2-6 TRBV25-1 TRBD1 17 NA CASSEPTGGAGANVLTF TGTGCCAGCAGTGAACCGACAGGGGGCGCTGGGGCCAACGTCCTGACTTTC
TRBJ1-3 TRBV9 NA 16 few CASSVKDTSSGNTIYF TGTGCCAGCAGTGTCAAAGACACGAGCTCTGGAAACACCATATATTTT
TRBJ2-2 TRBV28 NA 17 NA CASSPVLGGANTGELFF TGTGCCAGCAGCCCCGTTCTCGGGGGTGCGAACACCGGGGAGCTGTTTTTT
TRBJ1-5 TRBV18 TRBD1 15 NA CASSPGQGDQQPQHF TGTGCCAGCTCACCGGGACAGGGGGACCAGCAGCCCCAGCATTTT
TRBJ2-7 TRBV7-2 NA 15 NA CASSYSRGAVYEQYF TGTGCCAGCAGCTACTCCCGGGGGGCGGTGTACGAGCAGTACTTC
TRBJ2-3 TRBV10-3 TRBD2 12 once CAIGAGTDTQYF TGTGCCATTGGAGCGGGGACAGATACGCAGTATTTT
TRBJ1-2 TRBV27 TRBD1 15 NA CASSLEGGADYGYTF TGTGCCAGCAGTTTAGAAGGGGGCGCCGACTATGGCTACACCTTC
TRBJ1-1 TRBV10-2 TRBD1 12 NA CASRQGSTEAFF TGCGCCAGCCGACAGGGATCCACTGAAGCTTTCTTT
TRBJ1-1 TRBV10-1 NA 13 once CASSVNRHTEAFF TGCGCCAGCAGTGTTAACAGGCACACTGAAGCTTTCTTT
TRBJ1-3 TRBV2 TRBD1 14 NA CASKGQNSGNTIYF TGTGCCAGTAAGGGACAGAACTCTGGAAACACCATATATTTT
TRBJ1-1 TRBV6-1 NA 14 NA CASREEGVPDEAFF TGTGCCAGCAGGGAAGAGGGGGTGCCGGATGAAGCTTTCTTT
TRBJ1-3 TRBV7-2 NA 16 NA CASSLDRTSSGNTIYF TGTGCCAGCAGCTTAGACCGAACCAGCTCTGGAAACACCATATATTTT
TRBJ1-6 TRBV30 NA 12 NA CAWSRVNSPLHF TGTGCCTGGAGTCGGGTTAATTCACCCCTCCACTTT
TRBJ2-2 TRBV7-7 NA 16 NA CASSLGAQGNTGELFF TGTGCTAGCAGCTTAGGGGCTCAAGGGAACACCGGGGAGCTGTTTTTT
TRBJ1-1 TRBV6-4 TRBD1 13 NA CASSYRGGTEAFF TGTGCCAGCAGCTACAGGGGGGGCACTGAAGCTTTCTTT
TRBJ1-6 TRBV5-1 NA 14 NA CASSLAGGTGTLHF TGCGCCAGCAGCTTGGCCGGGGGGACTGGGACCCTCCACTTT
TRBJ2-2 TRBV15 NA 16 once CATSRYDTQNTGELFF TGTGCCACCAGCAGATACGACACTCAGAACACCGGGGAGCTGTTTTTT
TRBJ1-2 TRBV10-3 TRBD1 15 NA CAISEPDRVRSGYTF TGTGCCATCAGTGAGCCGGACAGGGTGCGAAGTGGCTACACCTTC
TRBJ2-5 TRBV30 NA 13 NA CAWSGGLQETQYF TGTGCCTGGAGTGGAGGGCTCCAAGAGACCCAGTACTTC
TRBJ2-2 TRBV9 NA 14 NA CASSTQRDTGELFF TGTGCCAGCAGCACCCAGCGGGACACCGGGGAGCTGTTTTTT
TRBJ1-5 TRBV3-1/TRBV3-2 NA 17 NA CASSQASIGGPNQPQHF TGTGCCAGCAGCCAAGCTTCGATAGGGGGTCCCAATCAGCCCCAGCATTTT
TRBJ2-3 TRBV10-3 TRBD2 15 NA CAIRTSGGAADTQYF TGTGCCATCAGGACTAGCGGGGGGGCCGCAGATACGCAGTATTTT
TRBJ2-5 TRBV5-1 TRBD2 16 NA CASSIRTSGIQETQYF TGCGCCAGCAGCATCAGGACTAGCGGGATCCAAGAGACCCAGTACTTC
TRBJ1-1 TRBV27 NA 17 NA CASKVYSGRSSDTEAFF TGTGCCAGCAAGGTATATTCAGGAAGATCATCGGACACTGAAGCTTTCTTT
TRBJ2-5 TRBV7-6 NA 14 NA CASSLVSGGETQYF TGTGCCAGCAGCTTAGTCTCAGGAGGGGAGACCCAGTACTTC